This T cell receptor (beta chain) was documented in a study of blood T cell repertoires in COVID-19. As for the study in general: T cells, B-cell-depleted T cells, or PBMCs provided the cDNA or gDNA that served as material.

The germline V gene encodes CDR1 MNHEY and CDR2 SVGEGT. With 5 bases clipped from V and 2 bases from J, the junction kept 9 bases outside the gene matches. CDR3 size: 16 residues. Some clones are missing from TCRdb's copy, which holds only in-frame ones; the method was immunoSEQ multiplex PCR. The sample has some 210,000 clones, about 88% seen once; the top ten hold roughly 5.6%. The V call is TRBV6-2 or TRBV6-3, the J call TRBJ2-3; 8 nucleotides match TRBD2. The source is a woman between 35 and 50 years old who had recovered from COVID-19. The sequenced sample was peripheral blood. CDR3 nucleotides: TGTGCCAGCAGTCGCCGGGGGGGAACCACCACAGATACGCAGTATTTT. It translates to CASSRRGGTTTDTQYF.